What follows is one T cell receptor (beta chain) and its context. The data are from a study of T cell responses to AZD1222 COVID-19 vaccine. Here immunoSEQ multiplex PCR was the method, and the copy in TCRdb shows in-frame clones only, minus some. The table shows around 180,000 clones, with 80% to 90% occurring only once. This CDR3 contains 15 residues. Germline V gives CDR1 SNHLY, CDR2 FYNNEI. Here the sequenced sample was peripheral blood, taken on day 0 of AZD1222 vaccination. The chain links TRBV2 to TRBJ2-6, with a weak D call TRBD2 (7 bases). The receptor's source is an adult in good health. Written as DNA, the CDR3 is TGTGCGATAATTGCGGGGGCTAGCGGGGCCAACGTCCTGACTTTC. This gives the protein CAIIAGASGANVLTF. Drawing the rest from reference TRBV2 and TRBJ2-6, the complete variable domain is EPEVTQTPSHQVTQMGQEVILRCVPISNHLYFYWYRQILGQKVEFLVSFYNNEISEKSEIFDDQFSVERPDGSNFTLKIRSTKLEDSAMYFCAIIAGASGANVLTFGAGSRLTVL.